The 20 T cell receptor beta chains below all came from one sample that was sequenced in a study of blood T cell repertoires in COVID-19. Measured with immunoSEQ multiplex PCR; TCRdb has only the in-frame clones, and not every one. The data hold over 200,000 clones, with around 78% observed a single time. The sequencing input was peripheral blood. Receptor source: a woman in her seventies with active or convalescent COVID-19.

This clone is a singleton in its sample. The chain is built from TRBV5-1 and TRBJ2-1; 8 nucleotides line up with TRBD2. The CDR3 extends over 14 amino acids. Germline V gene sequence: CDR1 SGHRS, CDR2 YFSETQ. After removal of 2 bases from V and 6 bases from J, the junction contained 4 bases not matched to a gene. The CDR3 DNA follows: TGCGCCAGCAGCTTTAGCGGGACCTCCAATGAGCAGTTCTTC. Translated, it gives CASSFSGTSNEQFF.

The chain combines TRBV3-1 (or the pseudogene TRBV3-2) with TRBJ2-5, with 15 bases identical to TRBD2. The CDR3 has 17 residues. The germline CDR1 and CDR2 sequences are LGHDT and YNNKEL (reference sequence). The V gene end was trimmed by 1 base and the J gene end by 1 base; junction bases not matched to a gene: 1. DNA of the CDR3: TGTGCCAGCAGCCAAGGGACTAGCGGGGGGGCCCAAGAGACCCAGTACTTC. Translation: CASSQGTSGGAQETQYF.

About this clone: Other nucleotide sequences in the sample specify the same CDR3. The chain employs TRBV5-1 and TRBJ1-5; D is possibly TRBD1 (6 bases). CDR1 is SGHRS and CDR2 is YFSETQ in the germline V gene. The CDR3 extends over 14 amino acids. With 4 bases removed from V and 5 bases from J, the gap between germline ends came to 13 bases. CDR3 protein: CASSLGGGDQPQHF. The CDR3 nucleotides read TGCGCCAGCAGCCTGGGGGGGGGCGATCAGCCCCAGCATTTT.

This chain uses TRBV4-3 with TRBJ1-1; D unclear. Trimming took 4 bases from V and 5 from J, leaving 11 bases between them. Germline loops: CDR1 LGHNA, CDR2 YSLEER. CDR3 size: 13 residues. The CDR3 DNA is TGCGCCAGCAGCCCAGCGGTGGGGACTGAAGCTTTCTTT. Translating it yields CASSPAVGTEAFF.

The chain couples TRBV5-4 to TRBJ2-1, with no clear D. The V gene lost 4 bases and the J gene lost 7 bases, with 12 bases spanning the gap. This CDR3 is 13 amino acids long. Germline lookup yields CDR1 SGHNT and CDR2 YYREEE (reference sequence). Here the CDR3 reads CASSIRSGNEQFF. The CDR3 nucleotides are TGTGCCAGCAGCATCCGGTCGGGTAATGAGCAGTTCTTC.

The V call is TRBV19, the J call TRBJ2-6; no reliable D call. The V and J ends lost 1 base and 0 bases respectively, with 10 bases between them. Germline V gene sequence: CDR1 LNHDA, CDR2 SQIVND (reference sequence). The CDR3 is 17 residues long. This CDR3 reads CASSIGARASGANVLTF. The CDR3 DNA reads TGTGCCAGTAGTATAGGAGCGCGCGCCTCTGGGGCCAACGTCCTGACTTTC.

The rearrangement uses TRBV5-1 and TRBJ1-6, with 7 bases matching TRBD1. The CDR3 consists of 15 residues. Trimming cost V 4 bases and J 9 bases; bases outside gene matches: 10. The germline gives CDR1 SGHRS, CDR2 YFSETQ. The CDR3 nucleotides are TGCGCCAGCAGCCCGGAAGGGACAGCTTTTTCACCCCTCCACTTT. Translated: CASSPEGTAFSPLHF. Using reference TRBV5-1 and TRBJ1-6 for the parts outside the CDR3, the full variable domain is KAGVTQTPRYLIKTRGQQVTLSCSPISGHRSVSWYQQTPGQGLQFLFEYFSETQRNKGNFPGRFSGRQFSNSRSEMNVSTLELGDSALYLCASSPEGTAFSPLHFGNGTRLTVT.

The rearrangement joins TRBV3-1 (or the pseudogene TRBV3-2) to TRBJ2-1; TRBD2 aligns across 7 bases. This CDR3 is 15 amino acids long. Unmatched junction bases numbered 11, after V lost 4 bases and J lost 8 bases. Germline V gene lookup returns CDR1 LGHDT and CDR2 YNNKEL (reference sequence). For the CDR3, the DNA is TGTGCCAGCAGCCCCCTGGCGGGGGAGACACATGAGCAGTTCTTC. Protein product: CASSPLAGETHEQFF.

This rearrangement joins TRBV24-1 to TRBJ1-1, with D uncertain. The CDR3 has 15 residues. The germline V gene encodes CDR1 KGHDR and CDR2 SFDVKD. With 2 bases removed from V and 3 bases from J, the gap between germline ends came to 12 bases. CDR3 nucleotide sequence: TGTGCCACCAGTGATTCGGAGGGTGGGGACACTGAAGCTTTCTTT. Protein: CATSDSEGGDTEAFF.

The rearrangement joins TRBV15 to TRBJ2-1, with 10 nucleotides matching TRBD2. Germline values: CDR1 LNHNV, CDR2 YYDKDF (reference sequence). This CDR3 comprises 17 residues. The V segment lost 3 bases and the J segment 8 bases; nucleotides outside the gene matches: 13. CDR3 nucleotides: TGTGCCACCAGCAGTCAACTCGAGCGGGGGGGCGTCGATGAGCAGTTCTTC. It encodes CATSSQLERGGVDEQFF. Drawing the rest from reference TRBV15 and TRBJ2-1, the complete variable domain is DAMVIQNPRYQVTQFGKPVTLSCSQTLNHNVMYWYQQKSSQAPKLLFHYYDKDFNNEADTPDNFQSRRPNTSFCFLDIRSPGLGDTAMYLCATSSQLERGGVDEQFFGPGTRLTVL.

Only a few counts were recorded for this clone. The CDR3 DNA reads as TGTGCCAGCAGTGGGTGGAGGTCTGGGGCCAACGTCCTGACTTTC. As protein: CASSGWRSGANVLTF. The chain joins TRBV6-2 or TRBV6-3 to TRBJ2-6; TRBD2 might be the D (5 bases). Trimming removed 5 bases at V and 1 base at J, with 9 bases between. The CDR3 totals 15 residues. The germline V gene encodes CDR1 MNHEY and CDR2 SVGEGT.

The rearrangement uses TRBV11-2 and TRBJ2-7, with D possibly TRBD1 on 5 matching bases. Trimming left V 0 bases short and J 7 bases short, with 10 bases between. The CDR3 consists of 13 residues. Germline values: CDR1 SGHAT, CDR2 FQNNGV. As DNA, the CDR3 is TGTGCCAGCAGCTTAGATCAGGGCGTTGAGCAGTACTTC. Encoded protein: CASSLDQGVEQYF.

This sequence joins TRBV14 and TRBJ1-6, with TRBD1 matching over 10 bases. CDR3 size: 15 residues. V was clipped by 3 bases and J by 10 bases; unmatched bases: 6. The germline V gene encodes CDR1 SGHDN and CDR2 FVKESK. Here the CDR3 reads CASSHSGTGVSPLHF. In DNA, the CDR3 is TGTGCCAGCAGCCACTCCGGGACAGGGGTGTCACCCCTCCACTTT.

The chain is built from TRBV5-1 and TRBJ1-4; D is undetermined. The CDR3 covers 14 residues. Germline V gene lookup returns CDR1 SGHRS and CDR2 YFSETQ. Trimming removed 5 bases from V and 5 bases from J, with 13 bases in between. CDR3 residues: CASRLRLSNEKLFF. CDR3 DNA sequence: TGCGCCAGCAGGCTGAGACTATCGAATGAAAAACTGTTTTTT.

This clone has a single count. V is TRBV6-1 and J is TRBJ1-1, with 8 bases matching TRBD1. V trimming: 3 bases; J trimming: 6 bases; junction bases outside the gene matches: 18. Germline loops: CDR1 MNHNS, CDR2 SASEGT. There are 18 residues in the CDR3. CDR3 sequence (DNA): TGTGCCAGCAGTGATGGTGGTTCCAGGGGGACAGGAAAGTCTGAAGCTTTCTTT. It specifies CASSDGGSRGTGKSEAFF.

This chain joins TRBV7-9 and TRBJ2-1; D might be TRBD2 (5 bases). Trimming cost V 6 bases and J 5 bases, with 11 bases left between them. The germline V gene encodes CDR1 SEHNR and CDR2 FQNEAQ (reference sequence). This CDR3 is 13 amino acids long. CDR3 in DNA: TGTGCCAGCAGGACCGGACTCGACAATGAGCAGTTCTTC. It encodes CASRTGLDNEQFF. Together with reference TRBV7-9 and TRBJ2-1, the CDR3 gives the full variable domain: DTGVSQNPRHKITKRGQNVTFRCDPISEHNRLYWYRQTLGQGPEFLTYFQNEAQLEKSRLLSDRFSAERPKGSFSTLEIQRTEQGDSAMYLCASRTGLDNEQFFGPGTRLTVL.

The rearrangement joins TRBV6-1 to TRBJ2-1; no reliable D call. V lost 2 bases and J lost 9, with 8 bases in between. This CDR3 is built from 12 residues. Per germline, CDR1 MNHNS and CDR2 SASEGT. The chain's CDR3 is CASSETAVEQFF. CDR3 coding DNA: TGTGCCAGCAGTGAAACAGCCGTTGAGCAGTTCTTC.

V usage is TRBV7-3 and J usage is TRBJ2-1; 8 bases match TRBD1. Trimming removed 5 bases from V and 7 bases from J; junction bases left unmatched: 10. The CDR3 contains 15 residues. Germline V gives CDR1 SGHTA, CDR2 FQGTGA. CDR3: CASSPTGTGWNEQFF. The CDR3 DNA reads as TGTGCCAGCAGCCCAACCGGGACAGGATGGAATGAGCAGTTCTTC.

This clone was detected a few times. The rearrangement links TRBV5-1 to TRBJ2-5; TRBD2 matches 7 bases. Germline CDR1 SGHRS, CDR2 YFSETQ. This CDR3 is built from 13 residues. V lost 5 bases to trimming and J lost 3 bases; unmatched junction nucleotides: 4. CDR3 nucleotides: TGCGCCAGCAGAGCTAGCGGAGAAGAGACCCAGTACTTC. It codes for CASRASGEETQYF. Filled out from reference TRBV5-1 and TRBJ2-5, the complete variable domain reads KAGVTQTPRYLIKTRGQQVTLSCSPISGHRSVSWYQQTPGQGLQFLFEYFSETQRNKGNFPGRFSGRQFSNSRSEMNVSTLELGDSALYLCASRASGEETQYFGPGTRLLVL.

The V gene is TRBV5-1, the J gene TRBJ2-2, with D maybe TRBD2 (6 bases). Trimming pared 3 bases from V and 6 bases from J, leaving 21 bases between. This CDR3 has 17 amino acids. Germline CDR1 and CDR2: SGHRS and YFSETQ. CDR3 amino acids: CASSSPIRGKTAGELFF. The CDR3 DNA reads TGCGCCAGCAGCTCCCCCATACGGGGGAAAACTGCCGGGGAGCTGTTTTTT.